These 8 T cell receptor beta chains were sequenced from one sample in a study of T cell responses to AZD1222 COVID-19 vaccine. Profiling relied on immunoSEQ multiplex PCR, and the TCRdb table lists in-frame clones only, not all of them. Of around 160,000 clones in the sample, about 88% were seen once. The material sequenced was peripheral blood, taken on day 0 of AZD1222 vaccination. The receptor source for this set is an adult in good health.

This clone was detected only a few times. The chain couples TRBV7-2 to TRBJ2-7; D is ambiguous. The CDR3 covers 13 residues. V lost 2 bases and J lost 5, with 10 bases in between. CDR1 SGHTA and CDR2 FQGNSA come from the germline V gene. CDR3 amino acids: CASSLIYLDEQYF. As DNA, the CDR3 is TGTGCCAGCAGCTTAATCTACCTAGACGAGCAGTACTTC. Variable domain in full (rest from reference TRBV7-2 and TRBJ2-7): GAGVSQSPSNKVTEKGKDVELRCDPISGHTALYWYRQSLGQGLEFLIYFQGNSAPDKSGLPSDRFSAERTGGSVSTLTIQRTQQEDSAVYLCASSLIYLDEQYFGPGTRLTVT.

This clone occurred a few times. The V gene is TRBV4-3, the J gene TRBJ1-2; 8 bases match TRBD1. Germline CDR1 and CDR2: LGHNA and YSLEER. The CDR3 has 14 residues. The V gene end was trimmed by 0 bases and the J gene end by 8 bases; junction bases not matched to a gene: 5. CDR3 DNA: TGCGCCAGCAGCCAAGAAAGGTCAGGGGGCGGCTACACCTTC. Amino acid sequence: CASSQERSGGGYTF.

This clone was seen only once. This chain joins TRBV9 and TRBJ2-2; 8 nucleotides align to TRBD2. Germline V gene data show CDR1 as SGDLS and CDR2 as YYNGEE. J was trimmed by 5 bases and V by 7 bases; bases with no gene match: 10. This CDR3 comprises 15 residues. The CDR3 DNA sequence: TGTGCCAGCCAGACTAGCGTATATGGTACCGGGGAGCTGTTTTTT. Translation gives CASQTSVYGTGELFF.

This clone was picked up one time. The CDR3 is CASSLEPNTGELFF. DNA for the CDR3: TGTGCCAGCAGCTTAGAACCGAACACCGGGGAGCTGTTTTTT. The gene calls are TRBV11-2 and TRBJ2-2; D remains ambiguous. Germline V gene sequence: CDR1 SGHAT, CDR2 FQNNGV. Trimming stripped 0 bases from V and 0 bases from J, with 2 bases between. This CDR3 region has 14 residues.

This rearrangement joins TRBV4-2 to TRBJ1-6; D remains ambiguous. V was trimmed by 0 bases and J by 0 bases, leaving 9 bases between them. Germline assignment: CDR1 LGHNA and CDR2 YNFKEQ. The CDR3 consists of 17 residues. CDR3 in DNA: TGTGCCAGCAGCCAAGATGTGGCGGTCTCCTATAATTCACCCCTCCACTTT. Residues: CASSQDVAVSYNSPLHF.

The rearrangement links TRBV5-1 to TRBJ2-7, with 7 bases identical to TRBD1. The CDR3 has 14 residues. Germline lookup yields CDR1 SGHRS and CDR2 YFSETQ. J was trimmed by 7 bases and V by 0 bases; bases with no gene match: 7. The chain's CDR3 is CASSLGETGREQYF. In nucleotides, the CDR3 is TGCGCCAGCAGCTTGGGGGAGACAGGGCGGGAGCAGTACTTC.

This clone was picked up one time. The chain combines TRBV5-6 with TRBJ2-5; D might be TRBD1 (6 bases). The CDR3 has 14 residues. The germline gives CDR1 SGHDT, CDR2 YYEEEE. V was shortened by 4 bases and J by 3 bases, with 13 bases between the two germline ends. CDR3 coding DNA: TGTGCCAGCAGCCGCGGACAGCTGAAAGAGACCCAGTACTTC. Residues: CASSRGQLKETQYF.

This clone showed up just a few times. This chain joins TRBV7-2 and TRBJ2-1; a possible D gene is TRBD2 (5 bases). The V gene lost 5 bases and the J gene lost 6 bases, with 17 bases spanning the gap. This CDR3 is 15 amino acids long. CDR1 and CDR2 (germline): SGHTA, FQGNSA. The CDR3 protein is CASSQGGSTFNEQFF. For the CDR3, the DNA is TGTGCCAGCAGCCAAGGAGGTAGCACTTTCAATGAGCAGTTCTTC.